This is a list of T cell receptor beta chains from one sample in a study of response to subunit inactivated influenza vaccine. TCRdb recomputed calls from the RT-PCR reads with MiXCR, one row per CDR3 protein. Of 500,000 to 550,000 distinct CDR3 sequences in the sample, around 8% were seen once. The specimen was PBMCs from blood, collected less than 30 months after vaccination. These receptors all stem from a man aged 50 to 69 who received an inactivated influenza vaccine. CDR3s include the opening cysteine and the closing phenylalanine or tryptophan. The D gene is left open where the match is weak. The listing skips clone size in some rows; elsewhere it reads once, few, many or a size class.

cdr3_length: 14
d_call: NA
v_call: TRBV10-3
clone_size: few
j_call: TRBJ1-6
cdr3_aa: CAISAGTRDSPLHF
cdr3_nt: TGTGCCATCAGTGCCGGGACTAGGGATTCACCCCTCCACTTT

cdr3_length: 12
d_call: NA
v_call: TRBV3-1
clone_size: NA
j_call: TRBJ2-7
cdr3_aa: CASSQSPYEQYF
cdr3_nt: TGTGCCAGCAGCCAATCACCCTACGAGCAGTACTTC

cdr3_length: 12
d_call: NA
v_call: TRBV5-1
clone_size: many
j_call: TRBJ2-1
cdr3_aa: CASSDSGNEQFF
cdr3_nt: TGCGCCAGCAGCGACAGCGGGAATGAGCAGTTCTTC

cdr3_length: 17
d_call: TRBD2
v_call: TRBV7-2
clone_size: many
j_call: TRBJ2-5
cdr3_aa: CASSLGLAGPAKETQYF
cdr3_nt: TGTGCCAGCAGCTTAGGGCTAGCGGGGCCAGCTAAAGAGACCCAGTACTTC

cdr3_length: 14
d_call: NA
v_call: TRBV7-2
clone_size: few
j_call: TRBJ1-5
cdr3_aa: CASGRTGMGQPQHF
cdr3_nt: TGTGCCAGCGGACGAACAGGGATGGGTCAGCCCCAGCATTTT

cdr3_length: 16
d_call: NA
v_call: TRBV5-5
clone_size: NA
j_call: TRBJ2-2
cdr3_aa: CASSSRGALNTGELFF
cdr3_nt: TGTGCCAGCAGCTCGAGGGGGGCTCTAAACACCGGGGAGCTGTTTTTT

cdr3_length: 14
d_call: NA
v_call: TRBV29-1
clone_size: NA
j_call: TRBJ2-3
cdr3_aa: CSVGRGSLSDTRYF
cdr3_nt: NA

cdr3_length: 15
d_call: TRBD1
v_call: TRBV9
clone_size: few
j_call: TRBJ2-1
cdr3_aa: CASSVRTGGFNEQFF
cdr3_nt: TGTGCCAGCAGCGTCAGGACAGGAGGTTTTAATGAGCAGTTCTTC

cdr3_length: 13
d_call: NA
v_call: TRBV11-2
clone_size: many
j_call: TRBJ2-7
cdr3_aa: CASSLDTPYEQYF
cdr3_nt: TGTGCCAGCAGCTTGGACACGCCCTACGAGCAGTACTTC

cdr3_length: 16
d_call: TRBD1
v_call: TRBV2
clone_size: few
j_call: TRBJ2-5
cdr3_aa: CASSDGGQGRQETQYF
cdr3_nt: TGTGCCAGCAGTGATGGAGGACAGGGAAGGCAAGAGACCCAGTACTTC

cdr3_length: 14
d_call: NA
v_call: TRBV9
clone_size: few
j_call: TRBJ2-5
cdr3_aa: CASQPGPLQETQYF
cdr3_nt: TGTGCCAGCCAACCGGGACCCCTGCAAGAGACCCAGTACTTC

cdr3_length: 15
d_call: TRBD1
v_call: TRBV5-1
clone_size: NA
j_call: TRBJ1-1
cdr3_aa: CASSGQKGAVTEAFF
cdr3_nt: TGCGCCAGCAGCGGACAAAAGGGGGCTGTCACTGAAGCTTTCTTT

cdr3_length: 15
d_call: TRBD2
v_call: TRBV3-1
clone_size: many
j_call: TRBJ2-1
cdr3_aa: CASSQKGLGWGEQFF
cdr3_nt: TGTGCCAGCAGCCAAAAGGGACTAGGTTGGGGTGAGCAGTTCTTC

cdr3_length: 11
d_call: NA
v_call: TRBV10-3
clone_size: many
j_call: TRBJ2-2
cdr3_aa: CATLETGELFF
cdr3_nt: TGTGCCACCCTCGAGACCGGGGAGCTGTTTTTT

cdr3_length: 16
d_call: TRBD2
v_call: TRBV12-3/TRBV12-4
clone_size: many
j_call: TRBJ2-3
cdr3_aa: CASSRSGRASTDTQYF
cdr3_nt: TGTGCCAGCAGCCGGAGCGGGAGGGCTAGCACAGATACGCAGTATTTT

cdr3_length: 15
d_call: NA
v_call: TRBV5-5
clone_size: many
j_call: TRBJ1-1
cdr3_aa: CASSFAGGPNTEAFF
cdr3_nt: TGTGCCAGCAGCTTTGCCGGGGGACCTAACACTGAAGCTTTCTTT

cdr3_length: 14
d_call: NA
v_call: TRBV10-3
clone_size: NA
j_call: TRBJ2-2
cdr3_aa: CAISDERNTGELFF
cdr3_nt: TGTGCCATCAGTGATGAGCGGAACACCGGGGAGCTGTTTTTT

cdr3_length: 13
d_call: NA
v_call: TRBV7-2
clone_size: NA
j_call: TRBJ1-2
cdr3_aa: CASNPPSSYGYTF
cdr3_nt: TGTGCCAGCAACCCGCCTTCATCCTATGGCTACACCTTC

cdr3_length: 16
d_call: NA
v_call: TRBV21-1
clone_size: many
j_call: TRBJ2-3
cdr3_aa: CASSKGSGGSTDTQYF
cdr3_nt: TGTGCCAGCAGCAAAGGATCCGGCGGAAGCACAGATACGCAGTATTTT

cdr3_length: 15
d_call: TRBD2
v_call: TRBV5-6
clone_size: NA
j_call: TRBJ2-3
cdr3_aa: CASSSAGGSTDTQYF
cdr3_nt: TGTGCCAGCAGCTCTGCGGGGGGGTCCACAGATACGCAGTATTTT

cdr3_length: 14
d_call: TRBD2
v_call: TRBV28
clone_size: few
j_call: TRBJ2-1
cdr3_aa: CASRAGGTYNEQFF
cdr3_nt: TGTGCCAGCAGAGCGGGAGGAACCTACAATGAGCAGTTCTTC

cdr3_length: 14
d_call: NA
v_call: TRBV18
clone_size: NA
j_call: TRBJ2-1
cdr3_aa: CASSLFSSSNEQFF
cdr3_nt: TGTGCCAGCTCACTCTTTAGCAGCAGCAATGAGCAGTTCTTC

cdr3_length: 11
d_call: NA
v_call: TRBV20-1
clone_size: few
j_call: TRBJ1-2
cdr3_aa: CSARVVYGYTF
cdr3_nt: TGCAGTGCCAGGGTAGTCTATGGCTACACCTTC

cdr3_length: 14
d_call: NA
v_call: TRBV29-1
clone_size: few
j_call: TRBJ2-7
cdr3_aa: CSASTRARGDEQYF
cdr3_nt: TGCAGCGCCAGCACCCGGGCCAGGGGGGACGAGCAGTACTTC

cdr3_length: 12
d_call: NA
v_call: TRBV20-1
clone_size: few
j_call: TRBJ2-2
cdr3_aa: CSATGNTGELFF
cdr3_nt: TGCAGTGCTACAGGGAACACCGGGGAGCTGTTTTTT

cdr3_length: 13
d_call: TRBD2
v_call: TRBV20-1
clone_size: many
j_call: TRBJ2-3
cdr3_aa: CSARAAGVDTQYF
cdr3_nt: TGCAGTGCTAGAGCTGCGGGAGTGGATACGCAGTATTTT

cdr3_length: 16
d_call: TRBD1
v_call: TRBV20-1
clone_size: few
j_call: TRBJ2-2
cdr3_aa: CSARDHGTGIAGELFF
cdr3_nt: TGCAGTGCTAGAGATCATGGGACAGGGATAGCCGGGGAGCTGTTTTTT

cdr3_length: 15
d_call: NA
v_call: TRBV27
clone_size: NA
j_call: TRBJ2-2
cdr3_aa: CASSFALLATGELFF
cdr3_nt: TGTGCCAGCAGTTTTGCTCTCCTAGCGACCGGGGAGCTGTTTTTT

cdr3_length: 12
d_call: NA
v_call: TRBV20-1
clone_size: NA
j_call: TRBJ2-2
cdr3_aa: CSAKPYTGELFF
cdr3_nt: TGCAGTGCTAAACCTTACACCGGGGAGCTGTTTTTT

cdr3_length: 14
d_call: TRBD1
v_call: TRBV20-1
clone_size: NA
j_call: TRBJ2-2
cdr3_aa: CSAPSQGATGELFF
cdr3_nt: TGCAGTGCCCCCTCCCAGGGGGCTACCGGGGAGCTGTTTTTT

cdr3_length: 12
d_call: TRBD1
v_call: TRBV30
clone_size: few
j_call: TRBJ2-7
cdr3_aa: CAWSVPGGEQYF
cdr3_nt: TGTGCCTGGAGTGTACCAGGGGGCGAGCAGTACTTC

cdr3_length: 14
d_call: TRBD2
v_call: TRBV3-1
clone_size: NA
j_call: TRBJ2-3
cdr3_aa: CASSQWEGTDTQYF
cdr3_nt: TGTGCCAGCAGCCAATGGGAGGGAACAGATACGCAGTATTTT

cdr3_length: 13
d_call: NA
v_call: TRBV10-3
clone_size: few
j_call: TRBJ2-7
cdr3_aa: CAISEGRGYEQYF
cdr3_nt: TGTGCCATCAGTGAGGGACGAGGCTACGAGCAGTACTTC

cdr3_length: 17
d_call: NA
v_call: TRBV27
clone_size: few
j_call: TRBJ2-3
cdr3_aa: CASSLSNAVLRPDTQYF
cdr3_nt: TGTGCCAGCAGTTTATCGAATGCGGTTCTTAGACCAGATACGCAGTATTTT

cdr3_length: 21
d_call: TRBD2
v_call: TRBV18
clone_size: NA
j_call: TRBJ2-3
cdr3_aa: CASSPPLGLARKRSSTDTQYF
cdr3_nt: TGTGCCAGCTCACCACCGCTGGGACTAGCTCGGAAAAGATCTAGCACAGATACGCAGTATTTT

cdr3_length: 16
d_call: TRBD1
v_call: TRBV28
clone_size: NA
j_call: TRBJ2-5
cdr3_aa: CASSPTGGRGLETQYF
cdr3_nt: TGTGCCAGCAGTCCAACAGGGGGCAGGGGGTTGGAGACCCAGTACTTC

cdr3_length: 15
d_call: TRBD2
v_call: TRBV9
clone_size: NA
j_call: TRBJ2-3
cdr3_aa: CASRASGTSTDTQYF
cdr3_nt: TGTGCCAGCAGGGCTAGCGGCACTAGCACAGATACGCAGTATTTT

cdr3_length: 11
d_call: NA
v_call: TRBV29-1
clone_size: NA
j_call: TRBJ2-7
cdr3_aa: CSVGTPNEQYF
cdr3_nt: TGCAGCGTTGGGACTCCGAACGAGCAGTACTTC

cdr3_length: 15
d_call: NA
v_call: TRBV4-3
clone_size: NA
j_call: TRBJ1-2
cdr3_aa: CASSQERVFSYGYTF
cdr3_nt: TGCGCCAGCAGCCAAGAACGGGTTTTTAGCTATGGCTACACCTTC